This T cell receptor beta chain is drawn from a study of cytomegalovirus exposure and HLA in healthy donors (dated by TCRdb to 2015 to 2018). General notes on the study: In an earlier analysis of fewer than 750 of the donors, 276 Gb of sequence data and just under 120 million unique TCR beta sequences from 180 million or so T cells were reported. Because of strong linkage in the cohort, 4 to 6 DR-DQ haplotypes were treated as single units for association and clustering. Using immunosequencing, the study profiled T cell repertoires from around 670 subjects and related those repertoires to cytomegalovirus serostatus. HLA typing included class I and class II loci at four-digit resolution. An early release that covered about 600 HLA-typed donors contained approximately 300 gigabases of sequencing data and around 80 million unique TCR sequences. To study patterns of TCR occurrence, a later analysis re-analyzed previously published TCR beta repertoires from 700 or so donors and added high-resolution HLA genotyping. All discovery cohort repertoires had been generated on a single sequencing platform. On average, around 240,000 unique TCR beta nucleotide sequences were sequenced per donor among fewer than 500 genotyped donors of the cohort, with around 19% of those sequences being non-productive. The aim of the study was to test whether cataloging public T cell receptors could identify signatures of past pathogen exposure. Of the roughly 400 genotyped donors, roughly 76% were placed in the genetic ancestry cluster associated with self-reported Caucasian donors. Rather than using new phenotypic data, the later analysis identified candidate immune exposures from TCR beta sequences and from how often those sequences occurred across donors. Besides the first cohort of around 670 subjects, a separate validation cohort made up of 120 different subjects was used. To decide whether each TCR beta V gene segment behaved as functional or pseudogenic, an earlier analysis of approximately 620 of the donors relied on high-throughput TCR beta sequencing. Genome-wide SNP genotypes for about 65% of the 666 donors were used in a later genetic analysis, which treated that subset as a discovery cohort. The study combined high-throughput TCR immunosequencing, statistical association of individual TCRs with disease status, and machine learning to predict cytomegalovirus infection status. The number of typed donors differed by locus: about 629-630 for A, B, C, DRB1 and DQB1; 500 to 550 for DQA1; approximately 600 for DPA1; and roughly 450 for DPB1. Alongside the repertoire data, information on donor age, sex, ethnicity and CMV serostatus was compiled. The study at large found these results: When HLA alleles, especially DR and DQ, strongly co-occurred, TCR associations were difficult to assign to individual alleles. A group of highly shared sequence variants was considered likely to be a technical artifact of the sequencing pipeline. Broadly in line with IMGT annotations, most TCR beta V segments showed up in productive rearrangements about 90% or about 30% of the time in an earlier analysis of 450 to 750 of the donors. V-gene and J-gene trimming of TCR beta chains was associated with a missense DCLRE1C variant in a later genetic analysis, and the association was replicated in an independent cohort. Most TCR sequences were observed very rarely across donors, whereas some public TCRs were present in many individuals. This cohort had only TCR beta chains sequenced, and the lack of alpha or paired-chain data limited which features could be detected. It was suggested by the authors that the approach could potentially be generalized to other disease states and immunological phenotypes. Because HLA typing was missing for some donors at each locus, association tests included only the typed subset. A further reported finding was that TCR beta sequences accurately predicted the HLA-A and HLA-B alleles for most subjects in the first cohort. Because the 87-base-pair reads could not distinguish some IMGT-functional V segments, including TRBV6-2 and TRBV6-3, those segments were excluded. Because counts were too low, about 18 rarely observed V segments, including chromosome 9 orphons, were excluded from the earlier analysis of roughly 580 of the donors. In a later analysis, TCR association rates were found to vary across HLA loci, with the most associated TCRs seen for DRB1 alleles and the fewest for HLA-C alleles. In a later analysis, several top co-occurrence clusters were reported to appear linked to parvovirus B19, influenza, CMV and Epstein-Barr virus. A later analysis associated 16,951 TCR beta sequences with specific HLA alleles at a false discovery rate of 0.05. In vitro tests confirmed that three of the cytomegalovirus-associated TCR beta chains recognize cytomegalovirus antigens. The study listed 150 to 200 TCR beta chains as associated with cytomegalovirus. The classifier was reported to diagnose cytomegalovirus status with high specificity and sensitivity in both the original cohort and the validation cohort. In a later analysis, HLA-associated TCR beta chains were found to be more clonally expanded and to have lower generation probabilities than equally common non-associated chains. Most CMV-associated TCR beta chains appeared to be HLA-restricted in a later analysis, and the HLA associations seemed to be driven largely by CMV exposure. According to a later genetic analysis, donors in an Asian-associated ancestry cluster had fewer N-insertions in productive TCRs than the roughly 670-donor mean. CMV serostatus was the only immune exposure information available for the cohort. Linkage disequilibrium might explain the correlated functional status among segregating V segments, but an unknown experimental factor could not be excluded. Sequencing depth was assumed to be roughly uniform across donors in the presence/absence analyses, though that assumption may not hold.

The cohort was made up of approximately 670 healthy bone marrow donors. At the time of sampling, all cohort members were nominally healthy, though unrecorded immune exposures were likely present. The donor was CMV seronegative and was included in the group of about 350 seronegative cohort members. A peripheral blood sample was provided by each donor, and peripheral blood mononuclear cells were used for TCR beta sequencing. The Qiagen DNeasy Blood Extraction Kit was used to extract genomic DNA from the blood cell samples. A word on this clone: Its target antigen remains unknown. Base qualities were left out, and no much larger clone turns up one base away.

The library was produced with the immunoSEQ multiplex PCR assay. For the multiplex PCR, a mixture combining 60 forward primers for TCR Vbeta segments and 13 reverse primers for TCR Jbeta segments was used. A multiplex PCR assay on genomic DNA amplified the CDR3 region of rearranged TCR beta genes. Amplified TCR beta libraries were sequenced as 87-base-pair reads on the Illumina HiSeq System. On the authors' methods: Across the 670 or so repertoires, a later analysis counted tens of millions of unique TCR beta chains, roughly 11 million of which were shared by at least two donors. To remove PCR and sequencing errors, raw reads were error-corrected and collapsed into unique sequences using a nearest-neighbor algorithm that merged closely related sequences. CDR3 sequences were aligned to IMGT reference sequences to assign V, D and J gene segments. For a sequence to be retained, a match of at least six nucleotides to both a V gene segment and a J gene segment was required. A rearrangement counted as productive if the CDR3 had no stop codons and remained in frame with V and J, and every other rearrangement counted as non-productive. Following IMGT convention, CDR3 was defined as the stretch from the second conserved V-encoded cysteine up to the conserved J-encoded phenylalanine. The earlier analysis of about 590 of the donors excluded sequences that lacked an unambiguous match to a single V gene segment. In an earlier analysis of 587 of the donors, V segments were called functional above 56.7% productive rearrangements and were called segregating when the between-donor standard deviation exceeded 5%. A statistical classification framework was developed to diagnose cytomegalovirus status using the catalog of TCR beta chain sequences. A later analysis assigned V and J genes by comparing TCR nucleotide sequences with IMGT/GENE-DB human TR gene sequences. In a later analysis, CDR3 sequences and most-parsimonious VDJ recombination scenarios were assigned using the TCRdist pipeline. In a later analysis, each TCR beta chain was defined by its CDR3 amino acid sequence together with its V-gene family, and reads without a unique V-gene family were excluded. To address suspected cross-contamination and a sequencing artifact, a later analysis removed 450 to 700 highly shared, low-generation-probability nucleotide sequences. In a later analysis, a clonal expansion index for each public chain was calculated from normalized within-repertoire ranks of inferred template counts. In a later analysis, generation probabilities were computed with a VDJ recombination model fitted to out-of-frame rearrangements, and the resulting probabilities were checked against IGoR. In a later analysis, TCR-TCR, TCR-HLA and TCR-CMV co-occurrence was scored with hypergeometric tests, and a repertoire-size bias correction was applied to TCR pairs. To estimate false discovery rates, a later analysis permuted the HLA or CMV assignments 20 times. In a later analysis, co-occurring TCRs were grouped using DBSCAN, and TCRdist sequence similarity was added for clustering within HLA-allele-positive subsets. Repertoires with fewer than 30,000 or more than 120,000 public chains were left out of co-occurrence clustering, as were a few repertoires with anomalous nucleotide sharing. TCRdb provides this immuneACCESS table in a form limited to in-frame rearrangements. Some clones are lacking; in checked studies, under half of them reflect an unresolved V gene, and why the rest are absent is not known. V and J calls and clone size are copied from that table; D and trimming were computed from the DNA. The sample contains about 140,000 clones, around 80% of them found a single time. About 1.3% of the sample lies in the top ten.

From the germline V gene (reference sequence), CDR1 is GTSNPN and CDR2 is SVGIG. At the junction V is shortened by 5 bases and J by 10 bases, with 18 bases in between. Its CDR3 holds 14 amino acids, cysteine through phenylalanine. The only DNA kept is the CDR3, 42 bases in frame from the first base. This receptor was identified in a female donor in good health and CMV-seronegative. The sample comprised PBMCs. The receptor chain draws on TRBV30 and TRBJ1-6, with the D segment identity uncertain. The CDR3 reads CAWALEVAQSPLHF. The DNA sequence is TGTGCCTGGGCCCTCGAGGTGGCTCAATCACCCCTCCACTTT. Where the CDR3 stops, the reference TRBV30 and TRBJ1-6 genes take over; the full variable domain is SQTIHQWPATLVQPVGSPLSLECTVEGTSNPNLYWYRQAAGRGLQLLFYSVGIGQISSEVPQNLSASRPQDRQFILSSKKLLLSDSGFYLCAWALEVAQSPLHFGNGTRLTVT.